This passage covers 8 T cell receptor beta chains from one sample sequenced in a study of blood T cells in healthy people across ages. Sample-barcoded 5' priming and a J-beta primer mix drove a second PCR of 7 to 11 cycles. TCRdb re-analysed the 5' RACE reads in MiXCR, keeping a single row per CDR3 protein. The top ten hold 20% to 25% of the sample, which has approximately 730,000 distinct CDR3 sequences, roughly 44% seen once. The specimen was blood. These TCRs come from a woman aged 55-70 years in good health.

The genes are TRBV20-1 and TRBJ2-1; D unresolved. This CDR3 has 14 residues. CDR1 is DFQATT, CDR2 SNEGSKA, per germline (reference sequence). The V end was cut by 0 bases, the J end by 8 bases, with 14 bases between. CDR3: CSARERLGWDEQFF. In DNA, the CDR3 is TGCAGTGCTAGAGAGCGGCTCGGATGGGATGAGCAGTTCTTC.

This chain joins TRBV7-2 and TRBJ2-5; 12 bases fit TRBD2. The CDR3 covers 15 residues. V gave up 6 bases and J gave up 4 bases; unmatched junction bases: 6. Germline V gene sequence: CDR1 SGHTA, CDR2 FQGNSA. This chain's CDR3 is CASRLRLAGAETQYF. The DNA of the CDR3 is TGTGCCAGCAGACTAAGACTAGCGGGAGCAGAGACCCAGTACTTC.

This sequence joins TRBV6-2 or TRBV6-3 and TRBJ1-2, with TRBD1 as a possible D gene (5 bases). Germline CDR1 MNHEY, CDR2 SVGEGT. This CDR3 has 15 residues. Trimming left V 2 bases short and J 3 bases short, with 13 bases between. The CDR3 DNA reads TGTGCCAGCAGTTACGGTGATCAGGGTGACTATGGCTACACCTTC. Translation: CASSYGDQGDYGYTF.

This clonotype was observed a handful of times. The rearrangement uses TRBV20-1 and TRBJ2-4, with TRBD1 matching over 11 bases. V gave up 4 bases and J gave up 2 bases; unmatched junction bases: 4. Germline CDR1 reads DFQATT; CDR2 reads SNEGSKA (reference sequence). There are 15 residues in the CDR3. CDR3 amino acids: CSAKDRGQSKNIQYF. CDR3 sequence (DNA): TGCAGTGCTAAGGACAGGGGGCAGTCCAAAAACATTCAGTACTTC.

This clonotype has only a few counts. The CDR3 DNA follows: TGTGCCAGCAGCTTATGGAGCGGGGGGGCGGAGACCCAGTACTTC. Translation: CASSLWSGGAETQYF. The rearrangement links TRBV7-3 to TRBJ2-5; 10 bases line up with TRBD2. This CDR3 comprises 15 residues. V was clipped by 2 bases and J by 5 bases; unmatched bases: 5. CDR1 and CDR2 from the germline V gene are SGHTA and FQGTGA.

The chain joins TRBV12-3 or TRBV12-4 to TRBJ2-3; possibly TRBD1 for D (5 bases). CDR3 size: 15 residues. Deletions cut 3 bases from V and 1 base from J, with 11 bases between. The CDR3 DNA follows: TGTGCCAGCAGTTTCGCAGGGTTACGCACAGATACGCAGTATTTT. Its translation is CASSFAGLRTDTQYF.

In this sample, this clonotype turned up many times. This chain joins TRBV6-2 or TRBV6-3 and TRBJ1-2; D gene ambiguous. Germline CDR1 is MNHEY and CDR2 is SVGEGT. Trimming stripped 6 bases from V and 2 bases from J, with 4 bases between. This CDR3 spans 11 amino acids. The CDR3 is CASRENYGYTF. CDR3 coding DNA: TGTGCCAGCAGAGAGAACTATGGCTACACCTTC.

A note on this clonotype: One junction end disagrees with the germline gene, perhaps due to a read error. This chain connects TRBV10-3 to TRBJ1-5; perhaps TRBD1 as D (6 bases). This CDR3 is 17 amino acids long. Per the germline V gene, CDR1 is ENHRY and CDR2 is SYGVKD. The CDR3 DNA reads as TGTGTCATCAGTGCTGGGGGCGGCTACTATAGCAATCAGCCCCAGCATTTT. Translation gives CVISAGGGYYSNQPQHF.